This note documents a single TCR beta chain sequence. Its antigen is unidentified. Sequence at one end of the junction differs from germline and may be a read error. This record belongs to a study of tumor and adjacent non-tumor tissue in lung cancer. Study-level background: Stage I to III disease affected about nine men and roughly five women aged about 30 to 76. Study findings and constraints: Tumor TCR diversity, when higher, was linked to shorter survival. Significantly higher TCR diversity was found in tumor than normal lung.

A modified ARM-PCR protocol with three rounds of nested PCR amplified TCRbeta. Via MiXCR, TCRdb re-called the multiplex PCR reads, giving one row per CDR3 protein. This sample has 75,000 to 80,000 distinct CDR3 sequences, with 80% to 85% found just once. CDR1 SGHAT and CDR2 FQNNGV come from the germline V gene. This CDR3 region has 12 residues. This sample's RNA came from whole unsorted tissue. Between August and November 2014, newly diagnosed, chemotherapy-naive lung cancer patients underwent thoracic surgery in China. The gene calls are TRBV11-2 and TRBJ2-1; TRBD1 aligns across 9 bases. The sequence derives from a woman aged 45 to 65 with non-small cell lung cancer. Sequenced: lung tumor tissue. The CDR3 bases are TGCATCAGCAGCTATAGCCCCACAGGGGGCCTCTTC. Protein sequence: CISSYSPTGGLF.